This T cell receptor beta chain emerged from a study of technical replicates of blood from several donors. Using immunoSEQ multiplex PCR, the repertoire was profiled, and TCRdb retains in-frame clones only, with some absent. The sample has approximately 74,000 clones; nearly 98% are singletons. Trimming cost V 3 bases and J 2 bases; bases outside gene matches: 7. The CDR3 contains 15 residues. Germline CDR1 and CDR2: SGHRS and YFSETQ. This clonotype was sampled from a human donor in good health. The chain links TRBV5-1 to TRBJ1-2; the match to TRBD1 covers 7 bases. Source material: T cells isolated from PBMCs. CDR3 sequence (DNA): TGCGCCAGCAGCTATGGTAGGGGGCAGAACTATGGCTACACCTTC. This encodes CASSYGRGQNYGYTF.